This T cell receptor beta chain was documented in a study of blood T cells in healthy people across ages. Findings of the study overall: Long-lived donors had more naive CD4+ cells and higher diversity than aged donors. Older age went with lower TCR beta diversity per million T cells, in a roughly linear way.

Sample-barcoded 5' priming and a J-beta primer mix drove a second PCR of roughly 7 to 11 cycles. Every individual sample yielded 2.5 million or more paired-end reads (each containing CDR3). TCRdb analysed the 5' RACE reads with MiXCR anew, one entry per CDR3 protein. The sample has about 1.5 million distinct CDR3 sequences; approximately 38% are singletons. The trim removed 2 bases at V and 6 bases at J, leaving 1 base unmatched. The germline V gene has CDR1 MNHEY and CDR2 SMNVEV (reference sequence). The CDR3 contains 14 residues. A remark on this clonotype: What it binds is unknown.

This chain links TRBV27 with TRBJ2-1, with 10 bases matching TRBD2. Sequenced material: blood. This TCR was recovered from a woman aged 18-29 years in good health. CDR3: CASSLLAGANEQFF. The CDR3 DNA is TGTGCCAGCAGTTTACTAGCGGGAGCCAATGAGCAGTTCTTC.